A selection of T cell receptor beta chains follows, all from one sample in a study of T cells after yellow fever vaccination. TCRdb called the 5' RACE reads again in MiXCR, with one record for every CDR3 protein. The sample gives about 75,000 distinct CDR3 sequences, around 7.9% of which show up once; 25% to 35% is in the top ten. Sample: CD8+ T cells sorted from PBMCs, taken approximately 11 days after the first yellow fever vaccination. These receptors were obtained from a man aged 18 to 30 who received the YFV17D yellow fever vaccine. Each CDR3 is given with its conserved first and last residue. The D gene is left open where the match is weak. Rows may omit the clone size; those that give it use once, few, many or a size class.

j_call d_call v_call clone_size cdr3_aa cdr3_nt
TRBJ1-5 NA TRBV5-5 many CASSRDGTNQPQHF TGTGCCAGCAGCCGGGACGGAACTAATCAGCCCCAGCATTTT
TRBJ2-5 TRBD2 TRBV10-3 many CAISNTGGQETQYF TGTGCCATCAGTAATACGGGGGGTCAAGAGACCCAGTACTTC
TRBJ2-7 NA TRBV12-3/TRBV12-4 many CASSLEIGVTYEQYF TGTGCCAGCAGTTTAGAGATCGGGGTTACCTACGAGCAGTACTTC
TRBJ2-2 TRBD2 TRBV19 few CASSMGAWTSGLNAGELFF TGTGCCAGTAGTATGGGCGCGTGGACTAGCGGACTAAATGCCGGGGAGCTGTTTTTT
TRBJ2-7 NA TRBV30 NA CAWIKAYEQYF TGTGCCTGGATTAAGGCCTACGAGCAGTACTTC
TRBJ1-2 NA TRBV7-2 many CASSLLETRNYGYTF TGTGCCAGCAGCCTCCTCGAGACGCGAAACTATGGCTACACCTTC
TRBJ2-1 NA TRBV6-1 many CAILKTVNEQFF TGTGCCATCCTCAAGACAGTCAATGAGCAGTTCTTC
TRBJ2-1 TRBD2 TRBV12-3/TRBV12-4 many CASSPAGDEQFF TGTGCCAGCAGCCCAGCGGGGGATGAGCAGTTCTTC
TRBJ2-1 NA TRBV7-9 few CASSLEGRNNEQFF TGTGCCAGCAGCCTAGAGGGACGGAACAATGAGCAGTTCTTC
TRBJ2-1 NA TRBV4-2 many CASSQSLENNEQFF TGTGCCAGCAGCCAGTCGCTAGAGAACAATGAGCAGTTCTTC
TRBJ2-5 TRBD1 TRBV4-1 many CASSQWTGVVETQYF TGCGCCAGCAGCCAGTGGACAGGGGTTGTAGAGACCCAGTACTTC
TRBJ1-1 TRBD1 TRBV7-9 NA CASSDRDRGDTEAFF TGTGCCAGCAGCGACCGGGACAGGGGGGACACTGAAGCTTTCTTT
TRBJ2-1 TRBD2 TRBV6-5 many CASSYSGGGDNEQFF TGTGCCAGCAGTTACTCGGGCGGGGGGGACAATGAGCAGTTCTTC
TRBJ2-2 NA TRBV6-6 many CASSYPTAGELFF TGTGCCAGCAGTTACCCGACGGCCGGGGAGCTGTTTTTT
TRBJ2-3 NA TRBV29-1 many CSVEGGRGGTDTQYF TGCAGCGTTGAAGGGGGGCGAGGCGGAACAGATACGCAGTATTTT
TRBJ2-3 TRBD1 TRBV20-1 many CRATGGSTDTQYF TGCAGGGCTACAGGGGGAAGCACAGATACGCAGTATTTT
TRBJ2-1 NA TRBV10-3 many CAIRGEREYEQFF TGTGCCATCAGGGGGGAAAGGGAGTATGAGCAGTTCTTC
TRBJ1-5 NA TRBV3-1 many CASSQAHRTDQPQHF TGTGCCAGCAGCCAAGCTCATCGGACGGACCAGCCCCAGCATTTT
TRBJ1-1 NA TRBV29-1 many CSVEDSRPRGTEAFF TGCAGCGTTGAAGATAGTAGGCCGCGCGGCACTGAAGCTTTCTTT
TRBJ1-2 NA TRBV5-1 many CASRGGRYGYTF TGCGCCAGCAGGGGTGGCCGCTATGGCTACACCTTC
TRBJ2-1 NA TRBV20-1 few CSASRANSYNEQFF TGCAGTGCCTCCCGCGCGAACTCCTACAATGAGCAGTTCTTC
TRBJ2-2 NA TRBV6-2/TRBV6-3 many CASSQYLTGELFF TGTGCCAGCAGTCAATATCTCACCGGGGAGCTGTTTTTT
TRBJ2-3 NA TRBV28 NA CASSSPRSTRPPRYADTQYF TGTGCCAGCAGTTCCCCCCGTTCCACACGACCTCCGCGGTACGCAGATACGCAGTATTTT
TRBJ2-7 NA TRBV4-1 NA CASSQRQGGYEQYF TGCGCCAGCAGCCAGCGGCAGGGGGGGTACGAGCAGTACTTC
TRBJ2-7 NA TRBV6-2/TRBV6-3 few CASSYSPGGAYEQYF TGTGCCAGCAGTTACTCGCCCGGCGGCGCCTACGAGCAGTACTTC
TRBJ2-1 NA TRBV10-3 many CAISDEISYNEQFF TGTGCCATCAGTGACGAGATCTCCTACAATGAGCAGTTCTTC
TRBJ1-1 TRBD1 TRBV6-2/TRBV6-3 many CASSYSGQRMNTEAFF TGTGCCAGCAGTTACTCGGGACAGAGAATGAACACTGAAGCTTTCTTT
TRBJ1-1 NA TRBV4-1 few CASSPRVPGDITEAFF TGCGCCAGCAGCCCCAGGGTACCAGGGGATATCACTGAAGCTTTCTTT
TRBJ2-7 NA TRBV4-1 many CASSSNYYEQYF TGCGCCAGCAGTTCGAATTACTACGAGCAGTACTTC
TRBJ2-1 NA TRBV15 NA CATSPETYNEQFF TGTGCCACCAGCCCGGAGACCTACAATGAGCAGTTCTTC
TRBJ2-2 NA TRBV7-2 few CASSRRRDSSYTGELFF TGTGCCAGCAGCCGACGCCGCGACAGTTCTTACACCGGGGAGCTGTTTTTT
TRBJ1-6 TRBD1 TRBV7-2 many CASREQGSSPLHF TGTGCCAGCAGGGAACAGGGGAGTTCACCCCTCCACTTT
TRBJ1-1 NA TRBV12-5 NA CASGFGSVEAFF TGTGCTAGTGGTTTTGGGTCAGTTGAAGCTTTCTTT
TRBJ2-5 NA TRBV6-2/TRBV6-3 many CASSDSQETQYF TGTGCCAGCAGCGACAGTCAAGAGACCCAGTACTTC
TRBJ2-1 NA TRBV20-1 many CSARVPDYNEQFF TGCAGTGCTAGAGTACCAGACTACAATGAGCAGTTCTTC
TRBJ2-3 TRBD2 TRBV9 many CASSPLGSGGDTQYF TGTGCCAGCAGCCCCCTTGGTAGCGGGGGAGATACGCAGTATTTT
TRBJ2-2 TRBD1 TRBV7-9 many CASSPDRGNTGELFF TGTGCCAGCAGCCCCGACAGGGGGAACACCGGGGAGCTGTTTTTT
TRBJ1-1 TRBD1 TRBV10-3 NA CAINGQGEDTEAFF TGTGCCATCAACGGACAGGGTGAGGACACTGAAGCTTTCTTT
TRBJ2-3 TRBD1 TRBV6-1 NA CATSGTGYTDTQYF TGTGCCACCAGTGGGACAGGGTACACAGATACGCAGTATTTT
TRBJ1-3 TRBD1 TRBV5-4 few CASSLFGQGFPGGNTIYF TGTGCCAGCAGCCTGTTCGGACAGGGGTTTCCCGGGGGAAACACCATATATTTT
TRBJ1-5 NA TRBV7-2 few CPSSFPRGLGSNQPQHF TGTCCCAGCAGCTTCCCCCGGGGGTTGGGAAGCAATCAGCCCCAGCATTTT
TRBJ2-7 NA TRBV7-6 many CASSLKSGPPYEQYF TGTGCCAGCAGCTTAAAAAGCGGGCCTCCCTACGAGCAGTACTTC
TRBJ2-2 TRBD1 TRBV6-2/TRBV6-3 few CASGTVNTGELFF TGTGCCAGCGGGACAGTGAACACCGGGGAGCTGTTTTTT
TRBJ1-2 TRBD1 TRBV20-1 many CSARQEFRDRDNYGYTF TGCAGTGCTAGACAGGAATTCCGGGACAGGGATAACTATGGCTACACCTTC
TRBJ1-2 NA TRBV4-1 many CASSQLWGRYYGYTF TGCGCCAGCAGCCAATTGTGGGGGCGGTACTATGGCTACACCTTC
TRBJ2-1 TRBD1 TRBV7-9 many CASSRGTGVVYEQFF TGTGCCAGCAGCCGAGGGACAGGGGTTGTCTATGAGCAGTTCTTC
TRBJ2-3 NA TRBV5-4 NA CASSLDGRPVDTQYF TGTGCCAGCAGCTTGGACGGCCGGCCTGTAGATACGCAGTATTTT
TRBJ2-1 TRBD1 TRBV7-9 NA CASRGTGSSYNEQFF TGTGCCAGCAGGGGGACAGGGAGCTCCTACAATGAGCAGTTCTTC
TRBJ2-3 TRBD1 TRBV20-1 medium-sized CSARGDRADTQYF TGCAGTGCTAGAGGGGACAGGGCAGATACGCAGTATTTT
TRBJ2-3 NA TRBV12-3/TRBV12-4 many CASSSTGAGGGTDTQYF TGTGCCAGCAGTTCAACGGGGGCGGGCGGGGGCACAGATACGCAGTATTTT
TRBJ2-3 NA TRBV6-1 many CASSLHSGLTSPHLDTQYF TGTGCCAGCAGCCTTCATTCGGGGTTGACTAGTCCTCATTTGGATACGCAGTATTTT
TRBJ2-4 TRBD1 TRBV12-3/TRBV12-4 NA CASSHRGQLGNIQYF TGTGCCAGCAGTCACAGGGGGCAGTTGGGAAACATTCAGTACTTC
TRBJ2-3 NA TRBV27 many CASSPTPDTDTQYF TGTGCCAGCAGTCCAACCCCAGACACAGATACGCAGTATTTT
TRBJ1-2 NA TRBV29-1 NA CSVRSTWYGYTF TGCAGCGTTCGCTCAACCTGGTATGGCTACACCTTC
TRBJ2-3 TRBD2 TRBV7-2 few CASSLVSLAGPTDTQYF TGTGCCAGCAGCTTAGTTTCACTAGCGGGGCCCACAGATACGCAGTATTTT
TRBJ2-1 TRBD2 TRBV5-1 few CASNLAGYNEQFF TGCGCCAGCAACCTAGCGGGGTACAATGAGCAGTTCTTC
TRBJ1-2 TRBD1 TRBV20-1 many CSARDFRDRGPGYTF TGCAGTGCTAGAGATTTCCGCGACAGGGGGCCTGGCTACACCTTC
TRBJ2-3 TRBD2 TRBV29-1 many CSVEEGLAGGSGTDTQYF TGCAGCGTTGAAGAGGGGCTAGCGGGGGGAAGTGGTACAGATACGCAGTATTTT
TRBJ2-5 NA TRBV12-3/TRBV12-4 few CASTRLGYQETQYF TGTGCCAGCACCCGCCTCGGGTACCAAGAGACCCAGTACTTC